This record covers a single T cell receptor (beta chain). The antigen remains undetermined. The sample comes from a study of T cells in localized non-small cell lung cancer. Notes on the study in general: Within adjacent lung there appeared a median 57 of the top 100 tumor clones.

The CDR3 covers 15 residues. CDR1 is LNHDA, CDR2 SQIVND, per germline (reference sequence). V was pared by 1 base and J by 4 bases, with 2 bases of the junction left unmatched. The table came from immunoSEQ multiplex PCR; TCRdb's copy has only in-frame clones and leaves some out. This table has around 79,000 clones, around 80% appearing once. The chain uses TRBV19 and TRBJ2-1; TRBD1 matches at 9 bases. The origin of this receptor is a man between 40 and 69 years old with stage II squamous cell lung carcinoma. The sample consisted of PBMCs, taken before any cancer treatment. This CDR3 reads CASSIGDRAYNEQFF. CDR3 nucleotides: TGTGCCAGTAGTATAGGGGACAGGGCGTACAATGAGCAGTTCTTC.